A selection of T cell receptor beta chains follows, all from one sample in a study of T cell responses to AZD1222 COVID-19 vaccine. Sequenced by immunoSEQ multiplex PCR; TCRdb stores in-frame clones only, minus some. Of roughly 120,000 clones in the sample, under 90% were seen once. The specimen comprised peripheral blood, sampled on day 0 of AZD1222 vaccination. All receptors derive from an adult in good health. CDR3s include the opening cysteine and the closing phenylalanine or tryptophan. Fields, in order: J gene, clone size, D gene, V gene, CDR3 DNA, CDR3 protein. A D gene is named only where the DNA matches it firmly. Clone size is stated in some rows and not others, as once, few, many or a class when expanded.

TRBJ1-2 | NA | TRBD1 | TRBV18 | TGTGCCAGCTCATTCGGACAGGGAAATGGCTACACCTTC | CASSFGQGNGYTF
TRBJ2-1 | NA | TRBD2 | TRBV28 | TGTGCCAGCACCGCTAGGGCGGGAGCTTACAATGAGCAGTTCTTC | CASTARAGAYNEQFF
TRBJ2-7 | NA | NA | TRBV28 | TGTGCCAGCAGCTCTCCGGGCCGATACGAGCAGTACTTC | CASSSPGRYEQYF
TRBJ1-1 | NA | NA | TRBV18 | TGTGCCAGCTCACCCGTCTCGGGGGACACTGAAGCTTTCTTT | CASSPVSGDTEAFF
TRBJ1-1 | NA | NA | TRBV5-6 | TGTGCCAGCAGCTTACAGGGAATTGACACTGAAGCTTTCTTT | CASSLQGIDTEAFF
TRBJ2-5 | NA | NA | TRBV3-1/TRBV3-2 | TGTGCCAGCAGCACCTCTTCGGGAGGGACAGCGTACCAAGAGACCCAGTACTTC | CASSTSSGGTAYQETQYF
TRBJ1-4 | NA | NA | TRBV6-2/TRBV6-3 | TGTGCCAGCAGCCCGGGGAGGGATAATGAAAAACTGTTTTTT | CASSPGRDNEKLFF
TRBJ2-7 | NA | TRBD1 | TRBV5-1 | TGCGCCAGCAGCGCCGGGACAGGGTCCTACGAGCAGTACTTC | CASSAGTGSYEQYF
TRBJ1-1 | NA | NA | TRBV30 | TGTGCCTGGAGAGGATGGGCTGAAGCTTTCTTT | CAWRGWAEAFF
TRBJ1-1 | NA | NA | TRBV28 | TGTGCCAGCAGTCCCCGATCGGACGTCGACACTGAAGCTTTCTTT | CASSPRSDVDTEAFF
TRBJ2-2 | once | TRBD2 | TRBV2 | TGTGCCAGCAGTGAAGAGGTCCTAGCGGGAGCCGGGGAGCTGTTTTTT | CASSEEVLAGAGELFF
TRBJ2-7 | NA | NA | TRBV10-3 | TGTGCCATCAGTTCCGGGACAAACCTTGACGAGCAGTACTTC | CAISSGTNLDEQYF
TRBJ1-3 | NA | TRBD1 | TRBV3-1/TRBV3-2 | TGTGCCAGCAGCCAACAGGGGGCGCGTGGAAACACCATATATTTT | CASSQQGARGNTIYF
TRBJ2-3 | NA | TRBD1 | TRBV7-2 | TGTGCCAGCAGCTTAGGGGGACAGACTAGCACAGATACGCAGTATTTT | CASSLGGQTSTDTQYF
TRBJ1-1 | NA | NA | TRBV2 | TGTGCCATCCCGGGACCGGGGGGGATGAACACTGAAGCTTTCTTT | CAIPGPGGMNTEAFF
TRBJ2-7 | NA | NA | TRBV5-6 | TGTGCCAGCAGCTTGGAATGGGGAGAGAGGGACTCCCCCTACGAGCAGTACTTC | CASSLEWGERDSPYEQYF
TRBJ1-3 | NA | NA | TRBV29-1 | TGCAGCGCCCAGGGGAGCTCTGGAAACACCATATATTTT | CSAQGSSGNTIYF
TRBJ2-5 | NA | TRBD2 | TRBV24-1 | TGTGCCACCAGGGGACCTAGCGGCCAAGAGACCCAGTACTTC | CATRGPSGQETQYF
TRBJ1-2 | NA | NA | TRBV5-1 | TGCGCCAGCAGCCCCGGACAGACCCAGAACTATGGCTACACCTTC | CASSPGQTQNYGYTF
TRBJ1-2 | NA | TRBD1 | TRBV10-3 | TGTGCCATCAGTGCCCAAGATTCTCAGGGGGCTGGGGGCTACACCTTC | CAISAQDSQGAGGYTF
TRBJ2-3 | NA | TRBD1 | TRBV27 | TGTGCCAGCAGTTTAGGGACAGGGAACACAGATACGCAGTATTTT | CASSLGTGNTDTQYF
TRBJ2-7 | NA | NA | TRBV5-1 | TGCGCCAGCAGCTTAGGGACCGCTGGGGCCTACGAGCAGTACTTC | CASSLGTAGAYEQYF
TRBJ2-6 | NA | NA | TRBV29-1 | TGCAGCGTTGAGGGGGCGGGGGCCAACGTCCTGACTTTC | CSVEGAGANVLTF
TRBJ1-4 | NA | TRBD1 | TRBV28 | TGTGCCAGCAGTCCGGACAGGGAAGGGAAAAAACTGTTTTTT | CASSPDREGKKLFF
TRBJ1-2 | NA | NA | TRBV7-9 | TGTGCCAGCAGCTTCGACCGAGGGGGTGGCTACACCTTC | CASSFDRGGGYTF
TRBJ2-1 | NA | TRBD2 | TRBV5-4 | TGTGCCAGCAGCCAAATCCAACTAGCGGGGCGGATCAATGAGCAGTTCTTC | CASSQIQLAGRINEQFF
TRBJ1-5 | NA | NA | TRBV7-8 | TGTGCCAGCAGCTTAGACGGCAGGGTAGATCGCAATCAGCCCCAGCATTTT | CASSLDGRVDRNQPQHF
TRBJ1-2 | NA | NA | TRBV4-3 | TGCGCCAGCAGCCAAGGTAAAGGGGCGTTGGATGGCTACACCTTC | CASSQGKGALDGYTF
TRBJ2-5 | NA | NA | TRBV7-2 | TGTGCCAGCACCCTGGGGCGGTACACCCCCCAAGAGACCCAGTACTTC | CASTLGRYTPQETQYF